This TCR beta chain is drawn from a study of beta chain features in type 1 diabetes. Whole-study context: Healthy donors and patients showed comparable age, gender and cell yields.

Expressed TCRB transcripts got sequenced, as all isolated RNA was reverse transcribed. Sequencing was performed with immunoSEQ multiplex PCR; in TCRdb, only in-frame clones are kept and a portion is missing. The table shows roughly 38,000 clones, with approximately 61% occurring only once. Study findings and constraints: Within the patient group, naive, central memory and Treg TCRB repertoires appeared more similar to each other than within healthy donors. Whether HLA type influences TCRB rearrangement remained unresolved here. TCRB CDR3s were moderately but significantly shorter in Type 1 diabetes patients in all four CD4+ subsets.

Germline CDR1 and CDR2: LGHNA and YSLEER. V lost 3 bases and J lost 8, with 14 bases in between. The CDR3 has 15 amino acids. On this clone itself: The antigen is undetermined.

There was one heparinised blood draw per donor, averaging roughly 110 mL. The sequencing input was Tregs from blood. The TCR originated in a man younger than 45 with type 1 diabetes. Some clones in this sample may be carry-over from other donors' samples. This chain joins TRBV4-3 and TRBJ1-6, with D perhaps matching TRBD1 (5 bases). As DNA, the CDR3 is TGCGCCAGCAGCCATGATCAGGGATTCGATTCACCCCTCCACTTT. It yields the protein CASSHDQGFDSPLHF.